This TCR beta chain was obtained from a study of CD8 T cells in ankylosing spondylitis. Study results and limitations: For ankylosing spondylitis blood, a TCR beta motif of seven to nine highly homologous variants appeared characteristic. There was reportedly significant enrichment of clones that were disease-linked in matched ankylosing spondylitis synovial fluid. Earlier work had already found some motif variants in reactive arthritis synovial fluid and blood.

This clonotype was seen a few times. Its matching antigen is unknown. Each CDR3 protein is one row after TCRdb ran MiXCR on the 5' RACE reads. The sample has hundreds of thousands of distinct CDR3 sequences; about 13% are singletons. This clonotype was obtained from a male donor with ankylosing spondylitis. The sequenced sample consisted of blood, either unsorted or a sorted T cell fraction (not recorded which).

The CDR3 region is CASSDSTSGRRTQYF. DNA of the CDR3: TGTGCCAGCAGTGACTCGACTAGCGGGAGGCGTACGCAGTATTTT. V is TRBV2 and J is TRBJ2-3; 13 nucleotides align to TRBD2. Germline V CDR1 and CDR2: SNHLY, FYNNEI. CDR3 length: 15 residues. The V segment lost 3 bases and the J segment 8 bases; nucleotides outside the gene matches: 5.